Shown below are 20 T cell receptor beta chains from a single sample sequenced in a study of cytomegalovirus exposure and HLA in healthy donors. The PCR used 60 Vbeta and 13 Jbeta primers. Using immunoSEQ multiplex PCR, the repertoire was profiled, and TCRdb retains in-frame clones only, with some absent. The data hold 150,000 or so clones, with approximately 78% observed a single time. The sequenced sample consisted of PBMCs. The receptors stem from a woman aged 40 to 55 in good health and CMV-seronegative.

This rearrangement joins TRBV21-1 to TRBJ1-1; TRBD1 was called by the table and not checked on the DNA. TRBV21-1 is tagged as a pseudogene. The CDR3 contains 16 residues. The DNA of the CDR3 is TGTGCCAGCAGCAAAGGGCCCCAGGGGGTCCGGACTGAAGCTTTCTTT. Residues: CASSKGPQGVRTEAFF.

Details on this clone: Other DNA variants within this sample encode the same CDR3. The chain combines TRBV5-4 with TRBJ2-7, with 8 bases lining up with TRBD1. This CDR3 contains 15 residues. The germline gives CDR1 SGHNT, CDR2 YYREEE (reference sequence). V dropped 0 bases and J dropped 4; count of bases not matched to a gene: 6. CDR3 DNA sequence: TGTGCCAGCAGCTTGGCCGGGACAGGCTCTTACGAGCAGTACTTC. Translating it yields CASSLAGTGSYEQYF.

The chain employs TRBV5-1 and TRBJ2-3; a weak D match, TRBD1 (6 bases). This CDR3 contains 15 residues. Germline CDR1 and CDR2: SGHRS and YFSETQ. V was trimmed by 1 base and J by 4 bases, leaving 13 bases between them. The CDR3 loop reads CASSLTGSIADTQYF. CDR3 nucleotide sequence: TGCGCCAGCAGCTTGACAGGGTCGATTGCAGATACGCAGTATTTT. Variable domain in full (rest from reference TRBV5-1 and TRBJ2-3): KAGVTQTPRYLIKTRGQQVTLSCSPISGHRSVSWYQQTPGQGLQFLFEYFSETQRNKGNFPGRFSGRQFSNSRSEMNVSTLELGDSALYLCASSLTGSIADTQYFGPGTRLTVL.

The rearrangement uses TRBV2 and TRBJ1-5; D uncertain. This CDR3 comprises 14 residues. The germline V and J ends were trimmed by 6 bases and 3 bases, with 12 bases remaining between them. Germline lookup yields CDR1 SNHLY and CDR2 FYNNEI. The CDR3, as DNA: TGTGCCAGCAGCGGGGAGATGCCCAATCAGCCCCAGCATTTT. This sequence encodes CASSGEMPNQPQHF.

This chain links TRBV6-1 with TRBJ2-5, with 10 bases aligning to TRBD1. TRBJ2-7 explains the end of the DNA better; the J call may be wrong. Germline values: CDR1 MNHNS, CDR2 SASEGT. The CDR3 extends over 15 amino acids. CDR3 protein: CASKVTGGDPYEQYF. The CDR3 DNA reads TGTGCCAGCAAAGTGACAGGGGGCGATCCCTACGAGCAGTACTTC.

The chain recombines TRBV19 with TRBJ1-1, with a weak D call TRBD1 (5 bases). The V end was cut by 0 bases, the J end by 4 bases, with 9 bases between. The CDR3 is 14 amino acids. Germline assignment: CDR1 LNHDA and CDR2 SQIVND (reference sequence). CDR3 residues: CASSIDRVSTEAFF. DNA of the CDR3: TGTGCCAGTAGTATAGACAGGGTGAGCACTGAAGCTTTCTTT.

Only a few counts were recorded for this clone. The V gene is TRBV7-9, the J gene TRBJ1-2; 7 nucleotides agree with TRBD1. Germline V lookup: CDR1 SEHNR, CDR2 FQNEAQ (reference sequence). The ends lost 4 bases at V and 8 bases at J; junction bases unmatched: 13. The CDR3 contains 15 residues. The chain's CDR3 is CASSSTWTGGQGYTF. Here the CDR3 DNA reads TGTGCCAGCAGCTCCACCTGGACAGGTGGACAAGGCTACACCTTC.

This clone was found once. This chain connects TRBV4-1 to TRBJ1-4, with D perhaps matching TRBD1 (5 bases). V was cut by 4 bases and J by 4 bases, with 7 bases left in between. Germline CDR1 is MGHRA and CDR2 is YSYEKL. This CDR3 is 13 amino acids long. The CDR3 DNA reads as TGCGCCAGCAGCCGGGGGGTTAATGAAAAACTGTTTTTT. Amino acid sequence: CASSRGVNEKLFF.

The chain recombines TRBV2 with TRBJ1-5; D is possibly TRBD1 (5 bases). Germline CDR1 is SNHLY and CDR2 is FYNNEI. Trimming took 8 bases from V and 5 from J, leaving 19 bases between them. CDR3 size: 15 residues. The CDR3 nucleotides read TGTGCCAGCCACGAAGGAGGGGCCGAATATCAGCCCCAGCATTTT. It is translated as CASHEGGAEYQPQHF.

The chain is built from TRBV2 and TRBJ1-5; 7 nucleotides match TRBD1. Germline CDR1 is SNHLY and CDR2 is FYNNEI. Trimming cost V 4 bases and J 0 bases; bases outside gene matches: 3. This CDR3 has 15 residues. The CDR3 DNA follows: TGTGCCAGCAGTGGACAGGGAAATAGCAATCAGCCCCAGCATTTT. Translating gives CASSGQGNSNQPQHF.

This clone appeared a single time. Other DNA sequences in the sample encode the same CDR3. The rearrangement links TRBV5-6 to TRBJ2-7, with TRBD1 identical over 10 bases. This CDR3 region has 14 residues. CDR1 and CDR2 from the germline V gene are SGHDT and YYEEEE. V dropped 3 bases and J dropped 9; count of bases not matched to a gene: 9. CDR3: CASSSRTGGRVQYF. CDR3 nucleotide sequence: TGTGCCAGCAGCTCTCGGACAGGGGGAAGGGTGCAGTACTTC.

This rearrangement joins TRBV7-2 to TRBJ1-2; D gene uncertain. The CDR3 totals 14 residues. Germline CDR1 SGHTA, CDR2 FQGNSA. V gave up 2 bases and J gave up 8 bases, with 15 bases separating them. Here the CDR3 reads CASSLINAGWGYTF. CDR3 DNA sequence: TGTGCCAGCAGCTTAATTAATGCCGGTTGGGGCTACACCTTC.

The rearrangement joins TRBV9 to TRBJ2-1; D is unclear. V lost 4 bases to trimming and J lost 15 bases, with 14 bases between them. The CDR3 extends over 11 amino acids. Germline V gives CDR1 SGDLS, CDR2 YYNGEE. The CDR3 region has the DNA TGTGCCAGCAGCCTTGATAGCCGTGGGTTCTTC. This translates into CASSLDSRGFF.

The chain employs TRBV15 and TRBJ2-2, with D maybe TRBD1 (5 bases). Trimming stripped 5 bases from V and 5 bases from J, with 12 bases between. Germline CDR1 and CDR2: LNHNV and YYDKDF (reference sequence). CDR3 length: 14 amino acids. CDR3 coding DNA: TGTGCCACCAGCGCATTTGGGGCGACCGGGGAGCTGTTTTTT. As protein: CATSAFGATGELFF. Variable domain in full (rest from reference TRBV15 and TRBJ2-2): DAMVIQNPRYQVTQFGKPVTLSCSQTLNHNVMYWYQQKSSQAPKLLFHYYDKDFNNEADTPDNFQSRRPNTSFCFLDIRSPGLGDTAMYLCATSAFGATGELFFGEGSRLTVL.

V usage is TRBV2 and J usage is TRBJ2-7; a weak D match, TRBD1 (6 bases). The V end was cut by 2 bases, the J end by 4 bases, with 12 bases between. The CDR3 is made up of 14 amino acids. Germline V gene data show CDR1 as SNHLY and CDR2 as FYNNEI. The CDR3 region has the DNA TGTGCCAGCAGTGAATTTGGGACAAATTACGAGCAGTACTTC. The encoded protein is CASSEFGTNYEQYF.

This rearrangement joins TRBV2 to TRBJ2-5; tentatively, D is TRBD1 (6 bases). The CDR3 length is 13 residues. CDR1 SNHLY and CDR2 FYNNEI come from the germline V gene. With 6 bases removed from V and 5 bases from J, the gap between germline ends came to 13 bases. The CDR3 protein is CASRARGLETQYF. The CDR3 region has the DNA TGTGCCAGCAGAGCGAGGGGGTTGGAGACCCAGTACTTC.

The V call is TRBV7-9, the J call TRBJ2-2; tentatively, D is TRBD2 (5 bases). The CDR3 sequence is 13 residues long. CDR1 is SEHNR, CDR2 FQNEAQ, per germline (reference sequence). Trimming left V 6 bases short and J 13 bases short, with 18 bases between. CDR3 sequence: CASSATRLEVLFF. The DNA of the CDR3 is TGTGCCAGCAGTGCTACACGGTTGGAGGTGCTGTTTTTT. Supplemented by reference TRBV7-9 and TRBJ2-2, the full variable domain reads DTGVSQNPRHKITKRGQNVTFRCDPISEHNRLYWYRQTLGQGPEFLTYFQNEAQLEKSRLLSDRFSAERPKGSFSTLEIQRTEQGDSAMYLCASSATRLEVLFFGEGSRLTVL.

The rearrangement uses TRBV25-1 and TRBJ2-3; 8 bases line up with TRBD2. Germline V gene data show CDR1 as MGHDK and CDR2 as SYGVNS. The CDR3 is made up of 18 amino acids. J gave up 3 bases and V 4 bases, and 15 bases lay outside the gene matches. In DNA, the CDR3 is TGTGCCAGCAGTGGTTGGGGGTTAGCGGGGACCCATACAGATACGCAGTATTTT. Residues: CASSGWGLAGTHTDTQYF.

CDR3 coding DNA: TGCAGCGTTGTAAGTTGGGGAGATGATGAAAAACTGTTTTTT. It codes for CSVVSWGDDEKLFF. This sequence joins TRBV29-1 and TRBJ1-4; the D is unclear. Germline CDR1 and CDR2: SQVTM and ANQGSEA. The CDR3 is 14 residues long. The V gene lost 4 bases and the J gene lost 6 bases, with 15 bases spanning the gap.

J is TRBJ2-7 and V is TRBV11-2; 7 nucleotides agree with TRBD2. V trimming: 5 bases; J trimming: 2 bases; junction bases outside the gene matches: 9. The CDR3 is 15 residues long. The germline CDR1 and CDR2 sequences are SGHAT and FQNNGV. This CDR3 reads CASSPGLAGAYEQYF. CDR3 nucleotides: TGTGCCAGCAGCCCCGGACTGGCGGGGGCCTACGAGCAGTACTTC.